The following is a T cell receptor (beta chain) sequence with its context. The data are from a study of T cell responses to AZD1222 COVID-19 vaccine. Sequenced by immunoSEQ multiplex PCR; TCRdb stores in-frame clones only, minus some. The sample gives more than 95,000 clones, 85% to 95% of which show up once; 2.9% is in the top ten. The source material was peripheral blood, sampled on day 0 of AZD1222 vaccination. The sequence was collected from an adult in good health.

The CDR3 sequence is CASSQFWGGEQYF. The DNA of the CDR3 is TGCGCCAGCAGCCAATTTTGGGGGGGGGAGCAGTACTTC. V usage is TRBV4-1 and J usage is TRBJ2-7, with 7 bases identical to TRBD2. The CDR3 loop spans 13 amino acids. After removal of 2 bases from V and 7 bases from J, the junction contained 5 bases not matched to a gene. Per the germline V gene, CDR1 is MGHRA and CDR2 is YSYEKL.